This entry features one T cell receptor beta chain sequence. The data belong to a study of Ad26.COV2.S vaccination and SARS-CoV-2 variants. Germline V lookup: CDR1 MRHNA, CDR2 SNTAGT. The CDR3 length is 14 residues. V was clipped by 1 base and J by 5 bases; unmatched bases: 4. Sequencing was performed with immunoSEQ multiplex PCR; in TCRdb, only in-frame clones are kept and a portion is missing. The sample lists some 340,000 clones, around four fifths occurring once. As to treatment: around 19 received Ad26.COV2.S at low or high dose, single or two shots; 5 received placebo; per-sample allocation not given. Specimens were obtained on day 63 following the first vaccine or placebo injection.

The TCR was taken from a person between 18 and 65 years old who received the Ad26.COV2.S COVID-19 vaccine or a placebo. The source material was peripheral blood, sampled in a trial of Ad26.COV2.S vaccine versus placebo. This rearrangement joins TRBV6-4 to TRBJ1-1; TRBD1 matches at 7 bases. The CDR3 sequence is CASSDLAGGTEAFF. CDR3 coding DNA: TGTGCCAGCAGTGACTTGGCAGGGGGGACTGAAGCTTTCTTT.